The T cell receptor beta chain described here comes from a study of cytomegalovirus exposure and HLA in healthy donors. Study-level points and caveats: Some public TCRs appeared in many individuals, while most sequences were rare. There were 150 or so TCR beta chains listed as cytomegalovirus-associated.

Trimming cost V 4 bases and J 6 bases; bases outside gene matches: 3. This CDR3 is 14 amino acids long. In germline, CDR1 is SGHRS, CDR2 YFSETQ. Points on this clone: Its antigen is unknown. Other DNA sequences in the same sample also yield this CDR3.

Sequencing used immunoSEQ multiplex PCR; TCRdb keeps in-frame clones, though not all of them. In the table there are 150,000 to 200,000 clones, about 82% of which are singletons. Sequencing input: PBMCs. This TCR derives from a woman aged 18-30 years in good health and CMV-seronegative. This chain links TRBV5-1 with TRBJ2-3; 12 bases line up with TRBD2. CDR3 in DNA: TGCGCCAGCAGCCCCGGGACTAGCGGGGATACGCAGTATTTT. Amino acids: CASSPGTSGDTQYF.